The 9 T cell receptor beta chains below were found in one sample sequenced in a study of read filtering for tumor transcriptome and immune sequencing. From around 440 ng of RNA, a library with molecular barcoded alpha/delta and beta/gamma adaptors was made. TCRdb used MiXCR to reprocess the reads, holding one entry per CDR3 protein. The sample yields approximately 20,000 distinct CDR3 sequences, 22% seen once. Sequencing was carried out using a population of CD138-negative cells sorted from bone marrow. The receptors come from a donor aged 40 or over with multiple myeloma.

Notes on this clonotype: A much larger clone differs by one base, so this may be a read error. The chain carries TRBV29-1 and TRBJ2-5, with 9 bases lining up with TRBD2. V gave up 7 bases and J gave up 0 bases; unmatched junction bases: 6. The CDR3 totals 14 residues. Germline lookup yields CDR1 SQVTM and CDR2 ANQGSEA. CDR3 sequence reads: CSALAGDHQETQYF. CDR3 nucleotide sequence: TGCAGCGCCTTAGCGGGAGACCACCAAGAGACCCAGTACTTC.

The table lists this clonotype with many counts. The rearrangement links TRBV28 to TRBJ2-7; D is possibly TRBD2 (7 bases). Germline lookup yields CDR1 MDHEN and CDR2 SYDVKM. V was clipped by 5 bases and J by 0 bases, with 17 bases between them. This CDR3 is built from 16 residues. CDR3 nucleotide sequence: TGTGCCAGCAGTCCTCTAATGGGGGGGGCCTCCTACGAGCAGTACTTC. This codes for CASSPLMGGASYEQYF.

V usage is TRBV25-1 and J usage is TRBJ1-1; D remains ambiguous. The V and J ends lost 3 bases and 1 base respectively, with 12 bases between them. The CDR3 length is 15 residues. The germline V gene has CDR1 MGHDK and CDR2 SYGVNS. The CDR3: CASSERLQSNTEAFF. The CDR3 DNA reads TGTGCCAGCAGTGAGCGGTTACAGTCGAACACTGAAGCTTTCTTT.

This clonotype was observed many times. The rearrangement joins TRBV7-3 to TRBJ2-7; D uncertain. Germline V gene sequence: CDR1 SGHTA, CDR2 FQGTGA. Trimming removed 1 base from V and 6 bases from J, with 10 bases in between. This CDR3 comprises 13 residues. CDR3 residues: CASSLNPRTEQYF. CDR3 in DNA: TGTGCCAGCAGCTTAAATCCTAGAACCGAGCAGTACTTC.

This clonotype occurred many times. CDR3 region: CASSYGDVYQPQHF. The CDR3 coding sequence is TGTGCCAGCAGCTACGGGGACGTGTATCAGCCCCAGCATTTT. The chain recombines TRBV7-9 with TRBJ1-5, with a possible D match to TRBD1 (5 bases). V dropped 4 bases and J dropped 5 bases, with 12 bases sitting between them. There are 14 residues in the CDR3. CDR1 and CDR2 from the germline V gene are SEHNR and FQNEAQ (reference sequence).

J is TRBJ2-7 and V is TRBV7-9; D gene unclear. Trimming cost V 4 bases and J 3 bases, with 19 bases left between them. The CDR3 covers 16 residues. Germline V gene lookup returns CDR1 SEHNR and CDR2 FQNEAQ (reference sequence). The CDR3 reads CASSSTRADAGYEQYF. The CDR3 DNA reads TGTGCCAGCAGCTCGACCCGGGCAGATGCAGGCTACGAGCAGTACTTC.

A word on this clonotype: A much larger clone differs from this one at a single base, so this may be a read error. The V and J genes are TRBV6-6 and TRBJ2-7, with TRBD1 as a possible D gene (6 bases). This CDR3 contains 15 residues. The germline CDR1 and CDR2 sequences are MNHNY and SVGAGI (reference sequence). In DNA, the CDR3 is TGTGCCAGCAGTTACTCGGAACAGGGTATTTACGGGCAGTACTTC. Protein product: CASSYSEQGIYGQYF.

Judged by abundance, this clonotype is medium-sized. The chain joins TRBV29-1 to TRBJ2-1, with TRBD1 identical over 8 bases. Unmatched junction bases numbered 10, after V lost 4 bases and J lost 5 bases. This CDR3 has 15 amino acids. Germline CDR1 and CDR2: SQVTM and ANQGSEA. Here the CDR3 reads CSVATWGTGDNEQFF. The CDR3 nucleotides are TGCAGCGTTGCAACTTGGGGGACAGGAGACAATGAGCAGTTCTTC.

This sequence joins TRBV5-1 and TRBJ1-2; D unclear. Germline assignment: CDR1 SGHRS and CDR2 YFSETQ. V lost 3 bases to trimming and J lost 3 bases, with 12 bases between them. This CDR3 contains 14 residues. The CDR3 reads CASSSGGSYYGYTF. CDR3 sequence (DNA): TGCGCCAGCAGCTCGGGAGGCAGTTACTATGGCTACACCTTC.